This T cell receptor beta chain was recorded in a study of Ad26.COV2.S vaccination and SARS-CoV-2 variants. Background on the study: Once or twice, 56 days apart, Ad26.COV2.S was delivered intramuscularly.

With 6 bases removed from V and 1 base from J, the gap between germline ends came to 7 bases. CDR1 and CDR2 from the germline V gene are LGHDT and YNNKEL (reference sequence). This CDR3 is 13 amino acids long. On this clone itself: The antigen remains unidentified.

Treatment defined: roughly 20 received Ad26.COV2.S at low or high dose, single or two shots; roughly 5 received placebo; per-sample allocation not given. The investigators took samples on day 63 after the first vaccine or placebo injection. An Ad26 vector that expressed Wuhan-strain SARS-CoV-2 spike constituted the vaccine. Some clones are missing from TCRdb's copy, which holds only in-frame ones; the method was immunoSEQ multiplex PCR. The sample comprises roughly 700,000 clones, about 90% of which are singletons, and roughly 1.5% rests with the top ten. Study results and limitations: It was vaccine recipients, not placebo recipients, who had the higher spike-specific TCR breadth.

The TCR originated in a person aged 18-65 years who received the Ad26.COV2.S COVID-19 vaccine or a placebo. The chain has TRBV3-1 (or the pseudogene TRBV3-2) and TRBJ2-4; D ambiguous. The specimen comprised peripheral blood, sampled in a trial of Ad26.COV2.S vaccine versus placebo. The CDR3 nucleotides are TGTGCCAGCAGAAACGGGGCCAAAAACATTCAGTACTTC. Residues: CASRNGAKNIQYF.